Listed here are 16 T cell receptor beta chains from one sample, sequenced in a study of control samples from healthy donors and cancer patients. TCRdb keeps only in-frame clones here, not all; method: immunoSEQ multiplex PCR. The data show about 130,000 clones, approximately 92% seen once. Sequencing was done on a sample of blood. Source of these receptors: a man aged 35 to 55 in good health.

The chain is built from TRBV10-2 and TRBJ2-7, with 7 bases fitting TRBD1. V shed 4 bases and J 3 bases; nucleotides not matched to a gene: 6. CDR1 and CDR2 from the germline V gene are WSHSY and SAAADI. This CDR3 contains 14 residues. CDR3 protein: CASSVQGFGYEQYF. CDR3 nucleotides: TGCGCCAGCAGTGTACAGGGGTTCGGCTACGAGCAGTACTTC.

The chain couples TRBV7-9 to TRBJ2-2; possible D gene TRBD1, 5 bases. The germline CDR1 and CDR2 sequences are SEHNR and FQNEAQ (reference sequence). The CDR3 extends over 16 amino acids. V lost 1 base, J lost 7 bases, and 16 bases lay in between. CDR3 amino acids: CASSLGKGAQDGELFF. The CDR3 DNA reads as TGTGCCAGCAGCTTAGGGAAAGGGGCCCAGGACGGGGAGCTGTTTTTT. The full variable domain, its missing parts supplied by reference TRBV7-9 and TRBJ2-2, is DTGVSQNPRHKITKRGQNVTFRCDPISEHNRLYWYRQTLGQGPEFLTYFQNEAQLEKSRLLSDRFSAERPKGSFSTLEIQRTEQGDSAMYLCASSLGKGAQDGELFFGEGSRLTVL.

This rearrangement joins TRBV29-1 to TRBJ2-2; TRBD1 matches at 8 bases. V lost 5 bases to trimming and J lost 0 bases; unmatched junction nucleotides: 5. The CDR3 is 15 amino acids. Germline-derived CDR1 and CDR2 are SQVTM and ANQGSEA. The CDR3 reads CSVNRGSANTGELFF. CDR3 nucleotide sequence: TGCAGCGTTAACAGGGGGTCGGCGAACACCGGGGAGCTGTTTTTT.

In its sample, this clone was seen once. This rearrangement joins TRBV28 to TRBJ1-2, with D tentatively TRBD1 (6 bases). The CDR3 totals 13 residues. The V gene's germline CDR1 is MDHEN and CDR2 SYDVKM. Trimming cost V 6 bases and J 8 bases, with 16 bases left between them. The CDR3 DNA sequence: TGTGCCAGCAGCCCACCGGGGGCGGTGGGCTACACCTTC. This translates into CASSPPGAVGYTF.

This clone was observed a few times. This chain's CDR3 is CASKDNRNYGYTF. CDR3 coding DNA: TGTGCCAGCAAAGATAACAGAAACTATGGCTACACCTTC. The chain links TRBV28 to TRBJ1-2; D not certain. This CDR3 is 13 amino acids long. CDR1 and CDR2 from the germline V gene are MDHEN and SYDVKM. Trimming took 7 bases from V and 2 from J, leaving 11 bases between them.

The chain joins TRBV9 to TRBJ1-6; perhaps TRBD1 as D (5 bases). CDR1 and CDR2 (germline): SGDLS, YYNGEE. The CDR3 extends over 17 amino acids. V was cut by 0 bases and J by 0 bases, with 10 bases left in between. CDR3 loop: CASSVEGRSSYNSPLHF. Here the CDR3 DNA reads TGTGCCAGCAGCGTAGAGGGGAGAAGCTCCTATAATTCACCCCTCCACTTT.

The chain carries TRBV6-6 and TRBJ2-4, with 7 bases identical to TRBD1. CDR1 is MNHNY and CDR2 is SVGAGI in the germline V gene (reference sequence). Trimming took 4 bases from V and 0 from J; bases not matched to a gene: 6. CDR3 size: 16 residues. The CDR3 protein is CASSSRTGVAKNIQYF. In DNA, the CDR3 is TGTGCCAGCAGTTCGCGGACAGGAGTAGCCAAAAACATTCAGTACTTC.

The gene calls are TRBV2 and TRBJ2-1; 7 bases line up with TRBD2. J was trimmed by 3 bases and V by 4 bases; bases with no gene match: 6. Germline CDR1 and CDR2: SNHLY and FYNNEI. The CDR3 is 15 residues long. The CDR3 loop reads CASSVGGGSYNEQFF. The CDR3 nucleotides are TGTGCCAGCAGTGTGGGCGGGGGTAGCTACAATGAGCAGTTCTTC. Full variable domain (rest looked up from reference TRBV2 and TRBJ2-1): EPEVTQTPSHQVTQMGQEVILRCVPISNHLYFYWYRQILGQKVEFLVSFYNNEISEKSEIFDDQFSVERPDGSNFTLKIRSTKLEDSAMYFCASSVGGGSYNEQFFGPGTRLTVL.

This chain uses TRBV19 with TRBJ2-7; a weak D match, TRBD1 (6 bases). The germline V gene has CDR1 LNHDA and CDR2 SQIVND (reference sequence). The CDR3 runs 15 residues. V dropped 5 bases and J dropped 6 bases, with 20 bases sitting between them. The CDR3 reads CASSPVRAGDVEQYF. For the CDR3, the DNA is TGTGCCAGTAGTCCGGTCAGGGCAGGGGACGTCGAGCAGTACTTC.

This clone came up a few times. V and J are TRBV4-1 and TRBJ2-2; D ambiguous. V was shortened by 2 bases and J by 0 bases, with 4 bases between the two germline ends. The CDR3 is 14 amino acids. From germline, CDR1 is MGHRA and CDR2 YSYEKL. CDR3 coding DNA: TGCGCCAGCAGCCAACCCCCGAACACCGGGGAGCTGTTTTTT. Its translation: CASSQPPNTGELFF.

This clone is a singleton in its sample. The V call is TRBV12-3 or TRBV12-4, the J call TRBJ1-2, with D unresolved. The CDR3 extends over 13 amino acids. Trimming stripped 1 base from V and 3 bases from J, with 6 bases between. CDR3 amino acids: CASSLEGHYGYTF. The CDR3 DNA is TGTGCCAGCAGTTTAGAGGGTCACTATGGCTACACCTTC.

This chain connects TRBV21-1 to TRBJ1-1; TRBD1, the D gene given by the table, was not confirmed from the DNA. TRBV21-1 is a pseudogene locus. The CDR3 loop spans 14 amino acids. The CDR3 nucleotides are TGTGCCAGCAGCCCAGGACAGGGCTCCTCTGAAGCTTTCTTT. Residues: CASSPGQGSSEAFF.

The chain uses TRBV19 and TRBJ2-3; the match to TRBD1 covers 10 bases. Germline values: CDR1 LNHDA, CDR2 SQIVND (reference sequence). The CDR3 has 15 amino acids. After removal of 4 bases from V and 4 bases from J, the junction contained 5 bases not matched to a gene. The CDR3 protein is CASSTTGGGPDTQYF. In nucleotides, the CDR3 is TGTGCCAGTAGTACGACAGGGGGCGGCCCAGATACGCAGTATTTT.

The chain recombines TRBV10-1 with TRBJ2-3; D unclear. Trimming took 4 bases from V and 5 from J, leaving 13 bases between them. The CDR3 is made up of 14 amino acids. Germline values: CDR1 WNHNN, CDR2 SYGVQD (reference sequence). CDR3 loop: CASSASRLGDTQYF. CDR3 nucleotides: TGCGCCAGCAGTGCCTCCCGCTTGGGAGATACGCAGTATTTT.

J is TRBJ1-3 and V is TRBV27; D is unresolved. The CDR3 loop spans 14 amino acids. The V gene's germline CDR1 is MNHEY and CDR2 SMNVEV (reference sequence). V lost 6 bases to trimming and J lost 3 bases, with 12 bases between them. The CDR3 is CASSNLALGNTIYF. The CDR3 bases are TGTGCCAGCAGCAATCTCGCGCTTGGAAACACCATATATTTT.

This clone occurred once. The J gene is TRBJ1-2, the V gene TRBV27; weak D call: TRBD1 (6 bases). V was trimmed by 6 bases and J by 8 bases, leaving 19 bases between them. CDR1 and CDR2 from the germline V gene are MNHEY and SMNVEV (reference sequence). The CDR3 consists of 14 residues. As DNA, the CDR3 is TGTGCCAGCAGAGGACAGACCCCCGTCGGCGGCTACACCTTC. It is translated as CASRGQTPVGGYTF.